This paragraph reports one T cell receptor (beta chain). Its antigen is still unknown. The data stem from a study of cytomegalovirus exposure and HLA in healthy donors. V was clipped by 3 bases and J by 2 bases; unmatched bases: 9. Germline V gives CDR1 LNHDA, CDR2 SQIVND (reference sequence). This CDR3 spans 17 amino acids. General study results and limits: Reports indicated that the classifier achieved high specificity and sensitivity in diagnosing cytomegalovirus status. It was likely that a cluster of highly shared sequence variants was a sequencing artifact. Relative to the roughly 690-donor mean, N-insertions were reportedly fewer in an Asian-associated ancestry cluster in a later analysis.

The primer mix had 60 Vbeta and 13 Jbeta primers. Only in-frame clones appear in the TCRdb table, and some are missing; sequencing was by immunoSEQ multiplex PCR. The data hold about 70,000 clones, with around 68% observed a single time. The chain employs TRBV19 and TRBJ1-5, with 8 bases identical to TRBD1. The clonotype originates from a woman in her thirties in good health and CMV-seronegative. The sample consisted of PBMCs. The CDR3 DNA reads TGTGCCAGTAGTATCAAATCCAGGGGGCAGGGCAATCAGCCCCAGCATTTT. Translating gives CASSIKSRGQGNQPQHF.